These 28 T cell receptor beta chains originate from one sample sequenced in a study of Tregs in tolerant kidney transplant recipients. Generated by immunoSEQ multiplex PCR, the TCRdb table keeps only in-frame clones and is missing some. With 12,000 to 15,000 clones in the sample, the ten largest clones hold roughly 3.8%. The nonmyeloablative bone marrow transplants came from related graft donors, with transient mixed chimerism. The material was CD4+ T cells from blood (PBMCs), obtained 12 months after the transplant. The receptor set was obtained from a human patient who received a combined kidney and bone marrow transplant. The T cells may partly be graft donor cells.

This clone is labeled medium-sized based on frequency. The read is 3 residues too short to cover the CDR3 end, so that end is filled in from the germline J gene. The chain uses TRBV5-1 and TRBJ2-5, with D perhaps TRBD1 (6 bases). This CDR3 spans 14 amino acids. CDR1 SGHRS and CDR2 YFSETQ come from the germline V gene. V was clipped by 6 bases and J by 4 bases, with 16 bases between them. The CDR3 loop reads CASKATGSGETQYF. The covered CDR3 bases are TGCGCCAGCAAGGCAACAGGGTCCGGAGAGACC.

A word on this clone: The CDR3 end lies 3 residues beyond the end of the read and is filled in from the germline J gene. The chain uses TRBV19 and TRBJ1-5; no definite D call. The V end was cut by 6 bases, the J end by 4 bases, with 10 bases between. The CDR3 has 13 residues. Per the germline V gene, CDR1 is LNHDA and CDR2 is SQIVND (reference sequence). This CDR3 is CASRQGLNQPQHF. The DNA read from the CDR3 is TGTGCCAGTAGGCAAGGTCTTAATCAGCCC.

To note about this clone: The CDR3 goes on 3 residues after the read ends, and that part is filled in from the germline J gene. J is TRBJ1-2 and V is TRBV7-9; unclear D gene. The V end lost 0 bases, the J end lost 4 bases, and 9 bases lay between the germline ends. This CDR3 spans 14 amino acids. CDR1 is SEHNR, CDR2 FQNEAQ, per germline (reference sequence). CDR3 DNA (partial): TGTGCCAGCAGCTTAGCGACGGGTTCCTATGGC. It yields the protein CASSLATGSYG. The CDR3 as a whole reads CASSLATGSYGYTF.

On this clone itself: The read ends 3 residues early relative to the CDR3; the germline J gene fills the gap. V is TRBV7-3 and J is TRBJ2-1; 7 bases fit TRBD2. The V gene end was trimmed by 1 base and the J gene end by 9 bases; junction bases not matched to a gene: 6. From germline, CDR1 is SGHTA and CDR2 FQGTGA. The CDR3 has 14 amino acids. Partial CDR3 DNA: TGTGCCAGCAGCTTAAAGCCGGGGGGTGTTGAG. This encodes CASSLKPGGVE. The whole CDR3 region reads CASSLKPGGVEQFF.

The covered CDR3 bases are TGTGCCAGTAAAGGCCCCCCACTAGCGGGTGCTAGCACAGATACG. This encodes CASKGPPLAGASTDT. In full, the CDR3 is CASKGPPLAGASTDTQYF. This chain uses TRBV19 with TRBJ2-3, with 9 bases that match TRBD2. Read data end 3 residues before the CDR3 end; the end is taken from the germline J gene. V was pared by 7 bases and J by 0 bases, with 14 bases of the junction left unmatched. Per germline, CDR1 LNHDA and CDR2 SQIVND (reference sequence). CDR3 length: 18 residues.

Comments on this clone: The CDR3 extends 3 residues past the end of the read, so its final part is completed from the germline J gene. V is TRBV20-1 and J is TRBJ1-2; D is perhaps TRBD1 (5 bases). CDR1 and CDR2 from the germline V gene are DFQATT and SNEGSKA (reference sequence). The CDR3 has 12 amino acids. Deletions cut 4 bases from V and 7 bases from J, with 13 bases between. This CDR3 is CSAMEGRGGYTF. Incomplete CDR3 DNA: TGCAGTGCTATGGAGGGGAGAGGTGGC.

With respect to this clone: The read terminates 3 residues before the CDR3 end, so the remaining end is supplied by the germline J gene. V gene TRBV7-2 combines with J gene TRBJ2-7; possibly TRBD1 for D (5 bases). The CDR3 consists of 14 residues. CDR1 SGHTA and CDR2 FQGNSA come from the germline V gene. V dropped 2 bases and J dropped 1 base, with 9 bases sitting between them. This CDR3 is CASSLTGQSYEQYF. CDR3 bases read: TGTGCCAGCAGCTTAACAGGCCAGTCCTACGAG.

In regard to this clone: The CDR3 goes on 3 residues after the read ends, and that part is filled in from the germline J gene. The gene calls are TRBV20-1 and TRBJ1-5, with TRBD1 as a possible D gene (6 bases). V lost 2 bases, J lost 5 bases, and 25 bases lay in between. The CDR3 is made up of 18 amino acids. The germline V gene encodes CDR1 DFQATT and CDR2 SNEGSKA (reference sequence). The CDR3 bases that were read are TGCAGTGCTAGAAGGTCCTTAGGCACAGGGACGAATTATCAGCCC. This gives the protein CSARRSLGTGTNYQP. The entire CDR3 reads CSARRSLGTGTNYQPQHF.

The CDR3: CATMRTGSFYGYTF. The CDR3 DNA, read in part, is TGTGCCACGATGCGGACAGGGAGCTTCTATGGC. The rearrangement links TRBV19 to TRBJ1-2; TRBD1 matches at 8 bases. The read ends 3 residues before the CDR3 terminus; that terminus is restored from the germline J gene. The CDR3 has 14 amino acids. Trimming at V came to 10 bases and at J to 4 bases, leaving 11 bases not matched to a gene. CDR1 LNHDA and CDR2 SQIVND come from the germline V gene (reference sequence).

Its frequency marks this clone as medium-sized. The sequenced part of the CDR3 DNA is TGTGCCAGCAGTCCGGGCGGGGGGGCTAATGAAAAA. Its translation is CASSPGGGANEK. The full CDR3 reads CASSPGGGANEKLFF. The chain recombines TRBV7-2 with TRBJ1-4; a possible D gene is TRBD1 (5 bases). Read sequence stops 3 residues before the CDR3 end, and the germline J gene provides the missing end. The germline CDR1 and CDR2 sequences are SGHTA and FQGNSA. The CDR3 consists of 15 residues. Deletions cut 6 bases from V and 3 bases from J, with 14 bases between.

Notes on this clone: Sequencing ends 3 residues short of the CDR3 end; the germline J gene provides the rest. The rearrangement joins TRBV20-1 to TRBJ1-2; perhaps TRBD1 as D (5 bases). CDR3 length: 14 residues. Germline lookup yields CDR1 DFQATT and CDR2 SNEGSKA (reference sequence). Incomplete CDR3 DNA: TGCAGTGCTGAAGGGAGCAGGGCAGGAAAGGGC. It yields the protein CSAEGSRAGKG. The CDR3, in full, reads CSAEGSRAGKGYTF.

Details on this clone: The CDR3 goes on 3 residues after the read ends, and that part is filled in from the germline J gene. The chain uses TRBV4-1 and TRBJ2-7; 7 nucleotides line up with TRBD2. The J segment lost 2 bases and the V segment lost 0 bases, leaving 7 bases of the junction unmatched. CDR1 is MGHRA and CDR2 is YSYEKL in the germline V gene. The CDR3 runs 16 residues. CDR3 DNA, as far as it was read: TGCGCCAGCAGCCAAGAAGGAGGGACTACACCCTACGAG. This encodes CASSQEGGTTPYE. The CDR3 as a whole reads CASSQEGGTTPYEQYF.

Details on this clone: The CDR3 end is not reached by the read, which stops 3 residues before it; the germline J gene fills it in. The chain has TRBV29-1 and TRBJ2-1; TRBD2 might be the D (6 bases). The CDR3 totals 11 residues. Germline values: CDR1 SQVTM, CDR2 ANQGSEA. V lost 5 bases to trimming and J lost 4 bases, with 6 bases between them. The CDR3 loop is CSVRGYNEQFF. The CDR3 DNA, read in part, is TGCAGCGTTCGGGGGTACAATGAG.

Judged by frequency, this clone is medium-sized. The read terminates 3 residues before the CDR3 end, so the remaining end is supplied by the germline J gene. The chain employs TRBV5-1 and TRBJ1-5; 9 bases are shared with TRBD1. V lost 2 bases to trimming and J lost 6 bases; unmatched junction nucleotides: 9. Germline CDR1 and CDR2: SGHRS and YFSETQ. The CDR3 covers 16 residues. The CDR3 sequence is CASSLSGQGNGQPQHF. CDR3 DNA (partial): TGCGCCAGCAGCTTATCAGGACAGGGGAACGGTCAGCCC.

Note on this clone: The CDR3 end lies 3 residues beyond the end of the read and is filled in from the germline J gene. This chain uses TRBV11-2 with TRBJ1-2, with D uncertain. V dropped 1 base and J dropped 4 bases, with 7 bases sitting between them. This CDR3 spans 13 amino acids. The germline gives CDR1 SGHAT, CDR2 FQNNGV. The CDR3 here is CASSLVFSYGYTF. CDR3 DNA (partial): TGTGCCAGCAGCTTAGTTTTCAGCTATGGC.

Details on this clone: The CDR3 end lies 3 residues beyond the end of the read and is filled in from the germline J gene. This chain uses TRBV2 with TRBJ2-7; 7 positions agree with TRBD2. Germline loops: CDR1 SNHLY, CDR2 FYNNEI. The CDR3 has 15 residues. V was clipped by 2 bases and J by 1 base; unmatched bases: 5. CDR3 amino acids: CASSERGGGSYEQYF. The CDR3 bases that were read are TGTGCCAGCAGTGAAAGGGGCGGGGGATCCTACGAG.

Concerning this clone itself: The read stops 3 residues short of the end of the CDR3; the missing end is completed from the germline J gene. The J gene is TRBJ2-2, the V gene TRBV11-3; the match to TRBD2 covers 7 bases. This CDR3 has 15 amino acids. The J segment lost 1 base and the V segment lost 7 bases, leaving 6 bases of the junction unmatched. Germline-derived CDR1 and CDR2 are SGHNT and YENEEA. This CDR3 reads CASTQSGMNTGELFF. The DNA read from the CDR3 is TGTGCCAGCACGCAAAGCGGGATGAACACCGGGGAG.

On this clone: The CDR3 end falls 3 residues outside the read, so it is completed with the germline J gene. This chain joins TRBV10-1 and TRBJ2-2; the D gene is possibly TRBD2 (5 bases). Germline CDR1 and CDR2: WNHNN and SYGVQD (reference sequence). V was clipped by 3 bases and J by 3 bases, with 11 bases between them. This CDR3 comprises 15 residues. The covered CDR3 bases are TGCGCCAGCAGTGACGGGGATCCTCACACCGGGGAG. This translates into CASSDGDPHTGE. In full, the CDR3 reads CASSDGDPHTGELFF.

About this clone itself: The CDR3 goes on 3 residues after the read ends, and that part is filled in from the germline J gene. The chain joins TRBV2 to TRBJ1-1; TRBD1 matches at 8 bases. Trimming cost V 6 bases and J 3 bases; bases outside gene matches: 3. Germline V gene lookup returns CDR1 SNHLY and CDR2 FYNNEI. The CDR3 covers 13 residues. Incomplete CDR3 DNA: TGTGCCAGCAGCGAGGACAGGGACACTGAA. Protein product: CASSEDRDTE. The whole CDR3 region reads CASSEDRDTEAFF.

To note about this clone: Read coverage stops 3 residues before the CDR3 terminus; the germline J gene supplies the remainder. The chain combines TRBV30 with TRBJ1-6; 8 nucleotides line up with TRBD1. Germline V gene lookup returns CDR1 GTSNPN and CDR2 SVGIG (reference sequence). V dropped 5 bases and J dropped 8; count of bases not matched to a gene: 2. This CDR3 comprises 12 residues. Incomplete CDR3 DNA: TGTGCCTGGCCGGACAGGGATTCACCC. Encoded protein: CAWPDRDSP. The entire CDR3 protein is CAWPDRDSPLHF. The full variable domain, completed using reference TRBV30 and TRBJ1-6, is SQTIHQWPATLVQPVGSPLSLECTVEGTSNPNLYWYRQAAGRGLQLLFYSVGIGQISSEVPQNLSASRPQDRQFILSSKKLLLSDSGFYLCAWPDRDSPLHFGNGTRLTVT.

Remarks on this clone: The read comes to an end 3 residues before the CDR3 does, leaving the germline J gene to fill in the end. The chain links TRBV19 to TRBJ2-5, with 7 bases lining up with TRBD1. Germline CDR1 LNHDA, CDR2 SQIVND (reference sequence). The CDR3 is 15 amino acids. The V gene end was trimmed by 1 base and the J gene end by 2 bases; junction bases not matched to a gene: 4. The sequenced CDR3 bases are TGTGCCAGTAGTATAGTGTCGGGACAGCAAGAGACC. Translated, it gives CASSIVSGQQET. The entire CDR3 reads CASSIVSGQQETQYF.

As for this clone: The missing CDR3 end, 3 residues past where the read stops, is filled in from the germline J gene. The rearrangement links TRBV28 to TRBJ2-1, with 10 positions matching TRBD2. Germline CDR1 and CDR2: MDHEN and SYDVKM. The length of the CDR3 is 14 residues. Unmatched junction bases numbered 7, after V lost 6 bases and J lost 8 bases. The sequenced part of the CDR3 DNA is TGTGCCAGCAGCCCTAGCGGGAGTAGGGATGAG. It translates to CASSPSGSRDE. The whole CDR3 is CASSPSGSRDEQFF. The whole variable domain, remainder taken from reference TRBV28 and TRBJ2-1, is DVKVTQSSRYLVKRTGEKVFLECVQDMDHENMFWYRQDPGLGLRLIYFSYDVKMKEKGDIPEGYSVSREKKERFSLILESASTNQTSMYLCASSPSGSRDEQFFGPGTRLTVL.

As to this clone: The CDR3 end falls 3 residues outside the read, so it is completed with the germline J gene. V gene TRBV14 combines with J gene TRBJ2-1; TRBD2 agrees at 8 bases. V shed 6 bases and J 9 bases; nucleotides not matched to a gene: 7. There are 13 residues in the CDR3. From germline, CDR1 is SGHDN and CDR2 FVKESK. The CDR3 loop is CASSRSGSREQFF. The part of the CDR3 DNA that was read is TGTGCCAGCAGTCGCAGCGGGAGTCGTGAG.

Points on this clone: Coverage ceases 3 residues before the CDR3 finishes, and the germline J gene fills in the end. J is TRBJ2-1 and V is TRBV25-1; TRBD2 matches 7 bases. The ends lost 8 bases at V and 7 bases at J; junction bases unmatched: 20. Germline CDR1 and CDR2: MGHDK and SYGVNS. This CDR3 comprises 17 residues. The CDR3 sequence: CASSPPKFAGVNNEQFF. Incomplete CDR3 DNA: TGTGCCAGCTCGCCCCCCAAATTCGCGGGAGTCAATAATGAG. Variable domain in full (rest from reference TRBV25-1 and TRBJ2-1): EADIYQTPRYLVIGTGKKITLECSQTMGHDKMYWYQQDPGMELHLIHYSYGVNSTEKGDLSSESTVSRIRTEHFPLTLESARPSHTSQYLCASSPPKFAGVNNEQFFGPGTRLTVL.

As regards this clone: The read ends 3 residues early relative to the CDR3; the germline J gene fills the gap. The chain uses TRBV5-6 and TRBJ1-6, with 10 bases aligning to TRBD1. This CDR3 region has 15 residues. J was trimmed by 8 bases and V by 0 bases; bases with no gene match: 2. Germline V gene sequence: CDR1 SGHDT, CDR2 YYEEEE. CDR3 sequence: CASSLGGQGYSPLHF. CDR3 DNA (partial): TGTGCCAGCAGCTTGGGGGGACAGGGGTATTCACCC.

Worth noting for this clone: The read comes to an end 3 residues before the CDR3 does, leaving the germline J gene to fill in the end. The rearrangement uses TRBV19 and TRBJ1-1, with 10 bases fitting TRBD1. Losses at the gene ends were 3 bases for V and 4 bases for J; bases not matched to a gene: 5. Germline loops: CDR1 LNHDA, CDR2 SQIVND (reference sequence). This CDR3 is 15 amino acids long. The CDR3 region is CASSIPGTGATEAFF. CDR3 DNA (partial): TGTGCCAGTAGTATCCCCGGGACAGGGGCCACTGAA.

Details on this clone: The CDR3 is cut off 3 residues early in the read; its end comes from the germline J gene. The rearrangement joins TRBV7-3 to TRBJ2-7; D unresolved. The V and J ends lost 2 bases and 1 base respectively, with 6 bases between them. Per germline, CDR1 SGHTA and CDR2 FQGTGA. The CDR3 runs to 13 residues. The CDR3 bases that were read are TGTGCCAGCAGCTTAGGGCCATCCTACGAG. Translated: CASSLGPSYE. Given in full, the CDR3 is CASSLGPSYEQYF.

In regard to this clone: The read finishes 3 residues shy of the CDR3 end, and the germline J gene is used to complete it. The chain links TRBV20-1 to TRBJ1-4, with 8 bases identical to TRBD1. Germline loops: CDR1 DFQATT, CDR2 SNEGSKA (reference sequence). V was clipped by 4 bases and J by 7 bases; unmatched bases: 5. CDR3 length: 13 residues. The DNA read from the CDR3 is TGCAGTGCTATAGACAGGGGCGGTGAAAAA. Translated: CSAIDRGGEK. The full CDR3 reads CSAIDRGGEKLFF.